A single sample is the source of the 15 T cell receptor beta chains below, sequenced in a study of blood T cell repertoires in COVID-19. Using immunoSEQ multiplex PCR, the repertoire was profiled, and TCRdb retains in-frame clones only, with some absent. The sample holds 130,000 to 150,000 clones, 70% to 80% seen once. Sequenced sample: peripheral blood. The receptors here all came from a man in his sixties with acute or convalescent COVID-19.

V gene TRBV7-9 combines with J gene TRBJ1-2; 8 positions agree with TRBD1. Germline lookup yields CDR1 SEHNR and CDR2 FQNEAQ (reference sequence). CDR3 size: 14 residues. V shed 1 base and J 7 bases; nucleotides not matched to a gene: 5. CDR3 sequence: CASSLDQGAAGYTF. The CDR3 DNA reads TGTGCCAGCAGCTTAGATCAGGGGGCAGCTGGCTACACCTTC.

This chain joins TRBV30 and TRBJ1-4, with 8 bases matching TRBD1. CDR1 and CDR2 from the germline V gene are GTSNPN and SVGIG (reference sequence). The CDR3 runs 14 residues. The ends lost 3 bases at V and 6 bases at J; junction bases unmatched: 6. This CDR3 is CAWRPGGRDEKLFF. Written as DNA, the CDR3 is TGTGCCTGGAGGCCAGGGGGCAGGGATGAAAAACTGTTTTTT.

The rearrangement uses TRBV3-1 (or the pseudogene TRBV3-2) and TRBJ2-7; 9 bases map to TRBD2. Per the germline V gene, CDR1 is LGHDT and CDR2 is YNNKEL (reference sequence). Trimming at V came to 3 bases and at J to 5 bases, leaving 5 bases not matched to a gene. This CDR3 comprises 14 residues. CDR3 in amino acids: CASSHGLASDEQYF. The CDR3 DNA sequence: TGTGCCAGCAGCCATGGACTAGCGAGCGACGAGCAGTACTTC.

The chain combines TRBV28 with TRBJ2-7; 7 nucleotides line up with TRBD2. Trimming removed 11 bases from V and 4 bases from J; junction bases left unmatched: 11. The CDR3 sequence is 13 residues long. CDR1 is MDHEN, CDR2 SYDVKM, per germline. CDR3 in amino acids: CACREAGVYEQYF. CDR3 in DNA: TGTGCCTGCCGGGAGGCTGGGGTTTACGAGCAGTACTTC.

The CDR3 sequence: CASSSGGTREQYF. The CDR3 bases are TGTGCCAGTAGCTCAGGGGGAACTCGCGAGCAGTACTTC. The chain has TRBV19 and TRBJ2-7; TRBD1 matches at 7 bases. Losses at the gene ends were 6 bases for V and 6 bases for J; bases not matched to a gene: 8. CDR1 is LNHDA and CDR2 is SQIVND in the germline V gene (reference sequence). This CDR3 region has 13 residues.

With respect to this clone: The DNA is left out, because the CDR3 cannot be placed on it with certainty; the CDR3 is given as TCRdb lists it. The chain uses TRBV12-3 or TRBV12-4 and TRBJ2-1; the table names TRBD2, a call not compared with the DNA. The CDR3 has 12 residues if both end residues are counted. The CDR3 sequence: CASSFGGGASFF.

CDR3 region: CASSLDSSNEKLFF. The CDR3 DNA reads as TGTGCCAGTAGTCTGGACAGCTCTAATGAAAAACTGTTTTTT. The chain uses TRBV19 and TRBJ1-4, with TRBD1 as a possible D gene (6 bases). There are 14 residues in the CDR3. With 5 bases removed from V and 3 bases from J, the gap between germline ends came to 10 bases. The germline V gene encodes CDR1 LNHDA and CDR2 SQIVND (reference sequence).

This chain connects TRBV7-8 to TRBJ1-3; D unresolved. This CDR3 region has 13 residues. In germline, CDR1 is SGHVS, CDR2 FQNEAQ. V was pared by 5 bases and J by 7 bases, with 12 bases between. The CDR3: CASSAYEANTIYF. CDR3 bases: TGTGCCAGCAGCGCCTACGAGGCGAACACCATATATTTT. Combining the CDR3 with reference TRBV7-8 and TRBJ1-3 gives the whole variable domain GAGVSQSPRYKVAKRGQDVALRCDPISGHVSLFWYQQALGQGPEFLTYFQNEAQLDKSGLPSDRFFAERPEGSVSTLKIQRTQQEDSAVYLCASSAYEANTIYFGEGSWLTVV.

This chain connects TRBV18 to TRBJ2-1; 11 bases are shared with TRBD2. J lost 4 bases, V lost 3 bases, and 5 bases had no gene match. CDR1 and CDR2 (germline): KGHSH, LQKENI. The CDR3 is 16 residues long. This CDR3 reads CASSPGTSGVYNEQFF. The CDR3 DNA reads TGTGCCAGCTCACCCGGGACTAGCGGAGTGTACAATGAGCAGTTCTTC.

V is TRBV4-3 and J is TRBJ1-2; D is perhaps TRBD1 (6 bases). This CDR3 is 15 amino acids long. V lost 0 bases and J lost 4, with 12 bases in between. Germline V CDR1 and CDR2: LGHNA, YSLEER. Here the CDR3 reads CASSQDRGASYGYTF. For the CDR3, the DNA is TGCGCCAGCAGCCAAGACAGGGGAGCCAGCTATGGCTACACCTTC.

This clone is deemed medium-sized. This rearrangement joins TRBV28 to TRBJ1-2, with 9 bases lining up with TRBD1. The CDR3 contains 12 residues. The germline V gene encodes CDR1 MDHEN and CDR2 SYDVKM. The ends lost 6 bases at V and 8 bases at J; junction bases unmatched: 4. CDR3 DNA sequence: TGTGCCAGCAGCAGGACAGGGGCCGGCTACACCTTC. This gives the protein CASSRTGAGYTF.

Here the CDR3 DNA reads TGTGCCAGCTCAACGAGAGGCCCCGTGAACACTGAAGCTTTCTTT. This translates into CASSTRGPVNTEAFF. The J gene is TRBJ1-1, the V gene TRBV18, with no clear D. V lost 5 bases, J lost 0 bases, and 13 bases lay in between. CDR3 size: 15 residues. Germline lookup yields CDR1 KGHSH and CDR2 LQKENI.

The rearrangement links TRBV2 to TRBJ1-5; possible D gene TRBD1, 5 bases. Trimming stripped 3 bases from V and 7 bases from J, with 13 bases between. This CDR3 contains 14 residues. Germline V gives CDR1 SNHLY, CDR2 FYNNEI. The CDR3 DNA sequence: TGTGCCAGCAGTGAGATGGGGCTACGACAGCCCCAGCATTTT. Translating gives CASSEMGLRQPQHF.

The chain couples TRBV4-2 to TRBJ2-4; 8 bases agree with TRBD1. The V and J ends lost 4 bases and 4 bases, in that order; junction bases with no gene match: 12. The CDR3 has 17 amino acids. CDR1 LGHNA and CDR2 YNFKEQ come from the germline V gene. The CDR3 DNA sequence: TGTGCCAGCAGCCCTAACGTCGGACAGGGCGTAAAAAACATTCAGTACTTC. It translates to CASSPNVGQGVKNIQYF.

The rearrangement uses TRBV5-1 and TRBJ2-3, with a weak D call TRBD2 (5 bases). CDR3 length: 15 residues. V lost 2 bases, J lost 4 bases, and 14 bases lay in between. In germline, CDR1 is SGHRS, CDR2 YFSETQ. The CDR3 nucleotides read TGCGCCAGCAGCTTCGAGGGTCTGGGCCCAGATACGCAGTATTTT. Its protein product is CASSFEGLGPDTQYF.